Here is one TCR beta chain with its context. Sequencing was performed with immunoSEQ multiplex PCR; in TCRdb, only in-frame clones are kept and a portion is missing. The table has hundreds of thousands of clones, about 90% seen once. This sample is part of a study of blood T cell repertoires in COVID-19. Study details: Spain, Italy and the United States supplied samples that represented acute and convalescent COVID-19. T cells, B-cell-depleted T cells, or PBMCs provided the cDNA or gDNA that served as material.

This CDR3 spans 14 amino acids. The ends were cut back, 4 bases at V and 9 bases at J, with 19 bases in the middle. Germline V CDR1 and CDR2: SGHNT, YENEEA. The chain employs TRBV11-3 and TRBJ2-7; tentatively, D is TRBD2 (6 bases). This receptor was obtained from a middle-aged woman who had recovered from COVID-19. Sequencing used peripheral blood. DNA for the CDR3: TGTGCCAGCAGCTCCCCGGGACTCCCAGAGGTGCAGTACTTC. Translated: CASSSPGLPEVQYF.